The 14 T cell receptor beta chains below were found in one sample sequenced in a study of cytomegalovirus exposure and HLA in healthy donors. PCR involved 60 Vbeta and 13 Jbeta primers. The table came from immunoSEQ multiplex PCR; TCRdb's copy has only in-frame clones and leaves some out. The sample includes about 200,000 clones, roughly four fifths of them seen just once. Specimen: PBMCs. Source of these receptors: a man aged 25 to 45 in good health and CMV-seronegative.

The V gene is TRBV28, the J gene TRBJ2-7, with 8 bases lining up with TRBD1. This CDR3 spans 15 amino acids. In germline, CDR1 is MDHEN, CDR2 SYDVKM. V lost 4 bases and J lost 5; bases outside the gene matches: 10. The CDR3 reads CASSSHPDRANEQYF. As DNA, the CDR3 is TGTGCCAGCAGTTCCCATCCGGACAGGGCCAACGAGCAGTACTTC.

The chain links TRBV27 to TRBJ1-4; D is undetermined. This CDR3 is 14 amino acids long. Trimming removed 6 bases from V and 2 bases from J, with 10 bases in between. Germline lookup yields CDR1 MNHEY and CDR2 SMNVEV (reference sequence). CDR3 protein: CASRPGRTNEKLFF. CDR3 DNA: TGTGCCAGCAGACCCGGTCGGACTAATGAAAAACTGTTTTTT.

The rearrangement uses TRBV6-5 and TRBJ2-2; 8 nucleotides match TRBD1. V lost 5 bases and J lost 4; bases outside the gene matches: 0. CDR1 is MNHEY, CDR2 SVGAGI, per germline. The CDR3 totals 13 residues. This CDR3 is CASSDRGTGELFF. CDR3 in DNA: TGTGCCAGCAGTGACAGGGGCACCGGGGAGCTGTTTTTT.

The V gene is TRBV6-5, the J gene TRBJ2-1; 7 bases map to TRBD2. V lost 5 bases and J lost 3; bases outside the gene matches: 4. CDR1 and CDR2 (germline): MNHEY, SVGAGI. CDR3 length equals 14 residues. The CDR3 DNA reads TGTGCCAGCAGTACCAAGCGGGGCTACAATGAGCAGTTCTTC. Translated, it gives CASSTKRGYNEQFF.

The J gene is TRBJ1-1, the V gene TRBV5-6, with D perhaps TRBD1 (5 bases). Germline values: CDR1 SGHDT, CDR2 YYEEEE. The CDR3 length is 14 residues. Between the trimmed V and J ends, which lost 2 bases and 1 base, there was a span of 9 bases. CDR3 in DNA: TGTGCCAGCAGCTTAGGGGCCTGGAACACTGAAGCTTTCTTT. Its translation: CASSLGAWNTEAFF.

This clone has just a few counts. The chain combines TRBV9 with TRBJ1-2; the D is unclear. Germline lookup yields CDR1 SGDLS and CDR2 YYNGEE. The length of the CDR3 is 14 residues. V shed 0 bases and J shed 0 bases, with 6 bases lying between them. Written as DNA, the CDR3 is TGTGCCAGCAGCGTAGTAGACACTAACTATGGCTACACCTTC. This sequence encodes CASSVVDTNYGYTF.

The rearrangement links TRBV7-9 to TRBJ2-7, with 8 bases lining up with TRBD2. V lost 8 bases, J lost 3 bases, and 6 bases stayed unmatched. CDR1 SEHNR and CDR2 FQNEAQ come from the germline V gene (reference sequence). The CDR3 is made up of 13 amino acids. The CDR3 protein is CASSVAGNYEQYF. The CDR3 bases are TGTGCCAGCTCAGTAGCGGGGAACTACGAGCAGTACTTC. The full variable domain, its missing parts supplied by reference TRBV7-9 and TRBJ2-7, is DTGVSQNPRHKITKRGQNVTFRCDPISEHNRLYWYRQTLGQGPEFLTYFQNEAQLEKSRLLSDRFSAERPKGSFSTLEIQRTEQGDSAMYLCASSVAGNYEQYFGPGTRLTVT.

The chain joins TRBV27 to TRBJ1-4; a possible D gene is TRBD1 (6 bases). This CDR3 spans 16 amino acids. Per germline, CDR1 MNHEY and CDR2 SMNVEV (reference sequence). V was clipped by 3 bases and J by 5 bases, with 16 bases between them. CDR3 residues: CASSFFGDMRNEKLFF. The DNA for the CDR3 is TGTGCCAGCAGTTTTTTTGGGGACATGCGGAATGAAAAACTGTTTTTT.

This sequence joins TRBV28 and TRBJ2-7, with 8 bases lining up with TRBD2. Trimming took 3 bases from V and 0 from J; bases not matched to a gene: 4. CDR1 and CDR2 (germline): MDHEN, SYDVKM. This CDR3 region has 15 residues. Written as DNA, the CDR3 is TGTGCCAGCAGTTTCTCCCTAGCGGGCTCCTACGAGCAGTACTTC. Its translation: CASSFSLAGSYEQYF.

This chain links TRBV11-2 with TRBJ2-7; D may be TRBD1 (6 bases). The CDR3 is made up of 12 amino acids. The germline V and J ends were trimmed by 4 bases and 12 bases, with 16 bases remaining between them. Germline CDR1 and CDR2: SGHAT and FQNNGV. CDR3 DNA: TGTGCCAGCAGCTCGCCAGGACAGTGGGGGTACTTC. Protein sequence: CASSSPGQWGYF.

This sequence joins TRBV5-4 and TRBJ2-5; 12 bases line up with TRBD2. The CDR3 totals 15 residues. Germline V gene lookup returns CDR1 SGHNT and CDR2 YYREEE (reference sequence). The J segment lost 7 bases and the V segment lost 4 bases, leaving 8 bases of the junction unmatched. The CDR3 sequence: CASSARLAGAGTQYF. In DNA, the CDR3 is TGTGCCAGCAGCGCCAGACTAGCGGGAGCGGGGACCCAGTACTTC.

Points on this clone: The sample contains more than one DNA sequence encoding this CDR3. The gene calls are TRBV19 and TRBJ1-4; possibly TRBD1 for D (5 bases). Trimming took off 5 bases at V and 6 bases at J, with 19 bases between the two ends. Germline values: CDR1 LNHDA, CDR2 SQIVND (reference sequence). The CDR3 runs 16 residues. The CDR3 DNA is TGTGCCAGTAGTGATGTCTGGGGCCGGGTCTATGAAAAACTGTTTTTT. As protein: CASSDVWGRVYEKLFF.

The gene calls are TRBV5-1 and TRBJ2-3, with D perhaps TRBD2 (6 bases). The CDR3 extends over 16 amino acids. V was clipped by 0 bases and J by 1 base, with 12 bases between them. The V gene's germline CDR1 is SGHRS and CDR2 YFSETQ. The CDR3 DNA is TGCGCCAGCAGCTTGGATTTAGCGGCCGGCACAGATACGCAGTATTTT. Translated, it gives CASSLDLAAGTDTQYF.

The chain combines TRBV28 with TRBJ1-1; possible D gene TRBD1, 5 bases. Trimming pared 6 bases from V and 3 bases from J, leaving 8 bases between. Germline lookup yields CDR1 MDHEN and CDR2 SYDVKM. The CDR3 consists of 12 residues. CDR3 sequence (DNA): TGTGCCAGCAGGGGGCCTTACACTGAAGCTTTCTTT. Encoded protein: CASRGPYTEAFF.